This record concerns one TCR beta chain sequence. This entry is derived from a study of blood T cell repertoires in COVID-19. Study summary: Collection of acute and convalescent COVID-19 samples took place in the United States, Italy and Spain. The cDNA or gDNA used as material had been derived from T cells, B-cell-depleted T cells, or PBMCs.

In the source study's methods: Estimation of nucleated cell counts relied on the amplification of reference gene primers. Assay: immunoSEQ multiplex PCR; the TCRdb copy retains only in-frame clones and omits some. Clone size and the V and J calls come from that table; the DNA yielded D and trimming. The repertoire holds 100,000 to 150,000 clones, approximately 90% seen once, with around 4.2% in the top ten. CDR3 length: 16 residues. In germline, CDR1 is SEHNR, CDR2 FQNEAQ (reference sequence). The J segment lost 4 bases and the V segment lost 5 bases, leaving 12 bases of the junction unmatched. It was during active infection that Seattle patients were enrolled and then longitudinally followed.

This TCR was recovered from a man in his 60s with COVID-19, enrolled during active disease. V and J are TRBV7-9 and TRBJ2-7; TRBD1 aligns across 9 bases. The material sequenced was peripheral blood. CDR3 sequence: CASSARGGQGSYEQYF. In DNA form, the CDR3 reads TGTGCCAGCAGCGCGAGGGGGGGACAGGGTTCATACGAGCAGTACTTC. The full variable domain, with the rest looked up from reference TRBV7-9 and TRBJ2-7, is DTGVSQNPRHKITKRGQNVTFRCDPISEHNRLYWYRQTLGQGPEFLTYFQNEAQLEKSRLLSDRFSAERPKGSFSTLEIQRTEQGDSAMYLCASSARGGQGSYEQYFGPGTRLTVT.